This paragraph reports one T cell receptor (beta chain). What this receptor recognizes is not known. One base away there is no much larger clone; base qualities are not given. The receptor library was made with the immunoSEQ multiplex PCR assay. The multiplex PCR relied on a mix of 60 forward primers for TCR Vbeta segments and 13 reverse primers for TCR Jbeta segments. Amplification of the CDR3 region of rearranged TCR beta genes was performed with a multiplex PCR assay on genomic DNA. On the Illumina HiSeq System, the amplified TCR beta libraries were sequenced as 87-base-pair reads. The paper's data handling went like this. Across the 700 or so repertoires, a later analysis counted tens of millions of unique TCR beta chains, roughly 11 million of which were shared by at least two donors. Raw reads were error-corrected and collapsed into unique sequences with a nearest-neighbor algorithm that merged closely related sequences to remove PCR and sequencing errors. CDR3 sequences were aligned to IMGT reference sequences to assign V, D and J gene segments. For a sequence to be retained, a match of at least six nucleotides was required to both a V gene segment and a J gene segment. A rearrangement was called productive if the CDR3 had no stop codons and remained in frame with V and J, and every other rearrangement was called non-productive. CDR3 was defined by IMGT convention, running from the second conserved V-encoded cysteine to the conserved J-encoded phenylalanine. In an earlier analysis of approximately 500 of the donors, sequences lacking an unambiguous match to a single V gene segment were excluded. An earlier analysis of a few hundred of the donors called V segments functional above 56.7% productive rearrangements and segregating when the between-donor standard deviation exceeded 5%. A statistical classification framework was built to diagnose cytomegalovirus status from the catalog of TCR beta chain sequences. V and J gene assignment, in a later analysis, came from comparing TCR nucleotide sequences with IMGT/GENE-DB human TR gene sequences. In a later analysis, CDR3 sequences and most-parsimonious VDJ recombination scenarios were assigned using the TCRdist pipeline. In a later analysis, each TCR beta chain was defined by its CDR3 amino acid sequence together with its V-gene family, and reads lacking a unique V-gene family were excluded. A later analysis removed several hundred highly shared, low-generation-probability nucleotide sequences to deal with suspected cross-contamination and a sequencing artifact. For each public chain, a later analysis derived a clonal expansion index from normalized ranks of inferred template counts within each repertoire. In a later analysis, generation probabilities were computed using a VDJ recombination model fitted to out-of-frame rearrangements, and the results were checked against IGoR. A later analysis scored TCR-TCR, TCR-HLA and TCR-CMV co-occurrence with hypergeometric tests, applying a repertoire-size bias correction to TCR pairs. In a later analysis, false discovery rates were estimated by permuting HLA or CMV assignments 20 times. A later analysis grouped co-occurring TCRs with DBSCAN, adding TCRdist sequence similarity when clustering within HLA-allele-positive subsets. For co-occurrence clustering, repertoires with fewer than 30,000 or more than 120,000 public chains were excluded, along with five repertoires with anomalous nucleotide sharing. The table comes from immuneACCESS by way of TCRdb, which keeps in-frame sequences with V and J called. Part of the clones is missing from these tables; in studies checked, under half for an unresolved V gene and the rest for unknown reasons. Clonal size and the V and J genes are those of that table, whereas D and trimming came from the DNA. Across this sample there are fewer than 250,000 clones, with roughly 80% seen only once. The ten largest clones take up about 3% of the sample.

These data belong to a study of cytomegalovirus exposure and HLA in healthy donors (dated by TCRdb to about 2017). About the study as a whole: According to an earlier analysis of around 600 of the donors, about 170 million T cells yielded approximately 120 million unique TCR beta sequences and about 300 Gb of sequence data. Roughly 290 gigabases of sequencing data and 70 million to 95 million unique TCR sequences made up an early release that covered approximately 620 HLA-typed donors. Among the roughly 400 genotyped donors, about 85% belonged to the genetic ancestry cluster associated with self-reported Caucasian donors. The study was designed to test whether signatures of past pathogen exposure could be identified by cataloging public T cell receptors. Using immunosequencing, the study profiled T cell repertoires from approximately 700 subjects and related those repertoires to cytomegalovirus serostatus. A separate validation cohort of approximately 120 different subjects was used in addition to the roughly 700-subject first cohort. To predict cytomegalovirus infection status, the study brought together high-throughput TCR immunosequencing, statistical association of individual TCRs with disease status, and machine learning. In a later analysis, previously published TCR beta repertoires from several hundred donors were re-analyzed and high-resolution HLA genotyping was added so that TCR occurrence patterns could be studied. In the later analysis, no new phenotypic data were used to find candidate immune exposures; instead, reliance was placed on TCR beta sequences and their occurrence across donors. An earlier analysis of 500 to 650 of the donors applied high-throughput TCR beta sequencing to assess whether each TCR beta V gene segment acted as functional or pseudogenic. Donor age, sex, ethnicity and CMV serostatus were compiled alongside the repertoire data. In a later genetic analysis, genome-wide SNP genotypes for about three fifths of the roughly 670 donors were used, and that subset was treated as a discovery cohort. Every repertoire in the discovery cohort had been generated on one and the same sequencing platform. Class I and class II HLA loci were covered by the typing at four-digit resolution. The number of typed donors differed by locus: about 629-640 for A, B, C, DRB1 and DQB1; roughly 510 for DQA1; around 610 for DPA1; and around 490 for DPB1. Five DR-DQ haplotypes were handled as single units for association and clustering because linkage in the cohort was strong. Among roughly 400 genotyped donors of the cohort, an average of approximately 240,000 unique TCR beta nucleotide sequences was sequenced per donor, of which approximately 18% were non-productive. Results and caveats for the whole study, not just this receptor: In the study, 150 to 200 TCR beta chains were listed as associated with cytomegalovirus. A group of highly shared sequence variants was considered likely to be a technical artifact of the sequencing pipeline. In vitro tests confirmed that a few of the cytomegalovirus-associated TCR beta chains recognize cytomegalovirus antigens. Cytomegalovirus status was reported to be diagnosed by the classifier with high specificity and sensitivity in both the original and validation cohorts. Because counts were too low, seventeen rarely observed V segments, including chromosome 9 orphons, were excluded from the earlier analysis of roughly 580 of the donors. In a later analysis, the rate of TCR association differed among HLA loci, with DRB1 alleles having the most associated TCRs and HLA-C alleles having the fewest. Several of the top co-occurrence clusters appeared to be linked to parvovirus B19, influenza, CMV and Epstein-Barr virus, according to a later analysis. In a later analysis, 16,951 TCR beta sequences were associated with specific HLA alleles at a false discovery rate of 0.05. Linkage disequilibrium might explain the correlated functional status among segregating V segments, but an unknown experimental factor could not be ruled out. An association between a missense DCLRE1C variant and V-gene and J-gene trimming of TCR beta chains was found in a later genetic analysis and replicated in an independent cohort. CMV serostatus was the only immune exposure information available for the cohort. Most TCR sequences were observed very rarely across donors, whereas some public TCRs were present in many individuals. Presence/absence analyses assumed roughly uniform sequencing depth across donors, an assumption that may not hold. In this cohort, only TCR beta chains were sequenced, and detectable features were limited by the absence of alpha or paired-chain data. Because HLA typing was unavailable for some donors at each locus, only the typed subset was used in association tests. An earlier analysis of around 600 of the donors showed that most TCR beta V segments appeared in productive rearrangements either about 87% or about 30% of the time, which broadly matched IMGT annotations. In a later analysis, most CMV-associated TCR beta chains were found to appear HLA-restricted, with HLA associations seemingly driven largely by CMV exposure. In a later analysis, HLA-associated TCR beta chains were found to be more clonally expanded and to have lower generation probabilities than equally common non-associated chains. According to a later genetic analysis, donors in an Asian-associated ancestry cluster had fewer N-insertions in productive TCRs than the approximately 650-donor mean. When HLA alleles, especially DR and DQ, strongly co-occurred, attributing TCR associations to individual alleles was difficult. A further reported finding was that TCR beta sequences accurately predicted the HLA-A and HLA-B alleles for most subjects in the first cohort. The authors suggested that the approach could potentially be generalized to other disease states and immunological phenotypes. Some IMGT-functional V segments, including TRBV6-2 and TRBV6-3, could not be told apart with the 87-base-pair reads, so those segments were excluded.

From its cysteine to its phenylalanine, the CDR3 spans 15 amino acids. Only the CDR3 DNA is retained, 45 bases long and in frame from the first base. For CDR1 and CDR2, the germline V gene lists SGDLS and YYNGEE. The V and J ends are trimmed by 3 bases and 3 bases, leaving 15 bases between them. The cohort consisted of 600 or so healthy bone marrow donors. All cohort members were sampled while nominally healthy, although unrecorded immune exposures were likely present. The donor was CMV seronegative and belonged to the group of 350 or so seronegative cohort members. Every donor gave a peripheral blood sample, and the peripheral blood mononuclear cells from that sample were used for TCR beta sequencing. Genomic DNA was extracted from the blood cell samples with the Qiagen DNeasy Blood Extraction Kit.

This clonotype originated in a man aged 30 to 45 in good health and CMV-seronegative. The specimen was PBMCs. Recombination joined TRBV9 with TRBJ1-2, with TRBD1 tentatively as D gene (5 bases match). The CDR3 reads CASSEPSAGHYGYTF. In nucleotide form, the sequence is TGTGCCAGCAGCGAACCGTCCGCGGGACACTATGGCTACACCTTC.